This entry features one TCR beta chain sequence. The protocol was immunoSEQ multiplex PCR, while the TCRdb copy is restricted to in-frame clones and leaves out a portion. The sample has fewer than 30,000 clones; roughly nine tenths are singletons. The data derive from a study of T cells in localized non-small cell lung cancer. V was clipped by 2 bases and J by 6 bases, with 17 bases between them. There are 15 residues in the CDR3. CDR1 LGHNA and CDR2 YSLEER come from the germline V gene. The clonotype originates from a woman aged 35-75 years with stage I lung adenocarcinoma. The chain uses TRBV4-3 and TRBJ2-7; possibly TRBD2 for D (5 bases). The sample consisted of peripheral blood, taken before any cancer treatment. CDR3 loop: CASSQSIGLPVEQYF. CDR3 bases: TGCGCCAGCAGCCAATCCATCGGACTCCCCGTCGAGCAGTACTTC.